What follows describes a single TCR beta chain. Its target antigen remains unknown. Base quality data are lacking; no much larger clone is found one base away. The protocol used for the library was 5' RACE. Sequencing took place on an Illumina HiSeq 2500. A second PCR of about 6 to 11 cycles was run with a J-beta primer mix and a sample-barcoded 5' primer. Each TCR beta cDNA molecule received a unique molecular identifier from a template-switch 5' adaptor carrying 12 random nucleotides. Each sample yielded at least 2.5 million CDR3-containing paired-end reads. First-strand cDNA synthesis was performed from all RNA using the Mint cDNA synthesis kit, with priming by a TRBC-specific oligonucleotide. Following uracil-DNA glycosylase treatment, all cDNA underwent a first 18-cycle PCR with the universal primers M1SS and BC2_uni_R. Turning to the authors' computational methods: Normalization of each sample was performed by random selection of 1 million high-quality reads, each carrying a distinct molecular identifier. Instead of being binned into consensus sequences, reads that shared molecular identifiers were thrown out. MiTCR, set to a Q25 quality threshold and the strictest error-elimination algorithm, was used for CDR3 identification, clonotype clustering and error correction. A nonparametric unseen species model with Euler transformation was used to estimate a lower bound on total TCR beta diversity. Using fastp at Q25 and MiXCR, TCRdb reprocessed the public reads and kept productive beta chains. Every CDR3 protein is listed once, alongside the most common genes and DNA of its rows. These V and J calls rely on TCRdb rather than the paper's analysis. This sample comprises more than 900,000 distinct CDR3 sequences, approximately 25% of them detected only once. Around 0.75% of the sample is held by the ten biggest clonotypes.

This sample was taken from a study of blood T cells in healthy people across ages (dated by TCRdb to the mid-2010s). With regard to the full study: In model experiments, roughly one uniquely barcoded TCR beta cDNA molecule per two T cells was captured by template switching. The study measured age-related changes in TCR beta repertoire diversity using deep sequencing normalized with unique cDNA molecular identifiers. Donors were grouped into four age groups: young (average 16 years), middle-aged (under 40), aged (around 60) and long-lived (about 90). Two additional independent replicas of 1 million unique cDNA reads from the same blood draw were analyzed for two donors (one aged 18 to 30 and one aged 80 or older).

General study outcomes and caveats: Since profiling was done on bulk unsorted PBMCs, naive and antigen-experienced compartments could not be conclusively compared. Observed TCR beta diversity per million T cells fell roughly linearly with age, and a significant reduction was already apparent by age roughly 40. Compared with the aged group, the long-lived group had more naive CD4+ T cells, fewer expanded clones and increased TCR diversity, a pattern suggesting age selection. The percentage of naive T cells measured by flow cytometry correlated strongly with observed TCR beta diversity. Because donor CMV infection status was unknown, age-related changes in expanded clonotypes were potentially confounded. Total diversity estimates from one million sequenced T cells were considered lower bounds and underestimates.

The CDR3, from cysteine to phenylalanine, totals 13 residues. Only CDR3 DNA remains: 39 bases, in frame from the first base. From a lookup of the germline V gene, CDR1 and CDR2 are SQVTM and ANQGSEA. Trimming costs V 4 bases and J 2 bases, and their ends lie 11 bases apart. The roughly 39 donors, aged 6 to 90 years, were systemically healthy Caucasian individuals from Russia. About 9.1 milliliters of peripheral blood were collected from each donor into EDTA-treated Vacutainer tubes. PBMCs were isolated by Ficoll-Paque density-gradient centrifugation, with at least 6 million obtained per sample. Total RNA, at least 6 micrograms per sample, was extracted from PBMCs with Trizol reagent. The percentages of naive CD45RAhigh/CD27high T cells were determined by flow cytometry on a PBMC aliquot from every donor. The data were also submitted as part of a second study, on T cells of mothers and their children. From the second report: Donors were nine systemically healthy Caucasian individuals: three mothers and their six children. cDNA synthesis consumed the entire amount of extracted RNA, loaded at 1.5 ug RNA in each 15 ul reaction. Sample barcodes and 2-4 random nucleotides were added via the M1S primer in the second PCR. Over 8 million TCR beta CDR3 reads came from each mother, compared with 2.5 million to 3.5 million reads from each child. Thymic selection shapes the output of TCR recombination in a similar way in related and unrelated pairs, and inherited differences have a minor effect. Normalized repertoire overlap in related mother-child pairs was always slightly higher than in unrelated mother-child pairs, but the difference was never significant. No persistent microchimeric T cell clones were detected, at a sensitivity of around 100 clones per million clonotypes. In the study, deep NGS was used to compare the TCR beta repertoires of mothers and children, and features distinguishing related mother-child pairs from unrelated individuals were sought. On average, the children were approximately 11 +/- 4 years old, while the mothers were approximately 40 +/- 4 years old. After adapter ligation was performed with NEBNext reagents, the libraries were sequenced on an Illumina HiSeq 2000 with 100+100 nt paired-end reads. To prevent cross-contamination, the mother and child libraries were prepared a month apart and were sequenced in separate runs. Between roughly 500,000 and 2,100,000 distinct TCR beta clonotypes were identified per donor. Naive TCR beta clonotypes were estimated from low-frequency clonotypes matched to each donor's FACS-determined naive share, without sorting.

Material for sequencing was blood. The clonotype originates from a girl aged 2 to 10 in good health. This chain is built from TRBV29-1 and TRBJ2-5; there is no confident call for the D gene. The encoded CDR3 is CSVGAVLQETQYF. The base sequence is TGCAGCGTTGGGGCCGTCCTACAAGAGACCCAGTACTTC.